The 29 T cell receptor beta chains in this list originate from one sample, sequenced in a study of T cell responses to AZD1222 COVID-19 vaccine. TCRdb keeps only in-frame clones here, not all; method: immunoSEQ multiplex PCR. The table records around 120,000 clones, 90% of them present only once. The material sequenced was peripheral blood, taken on day 0 of AZD1222 vaccination. The receptors originated from an adult in good health.

The V and J genes are TRBV24-1 and TRBJ2-1; 8 nucleotides match TRBD1. CDR3 length equals 16 residues. V lost 3 bases to trimming and J lost 9 bases; unmatched junction nucleotides: 12. In germline, CDR1 is KGHDR, CDR2 SFDVKD. The chain's CDR3 is CATSDVRTGSYGEQFF. As DNA, the CDR3 is TGTGCCACCAGTGATGTAAGGACAGGGTCCTACGGTGAGCAGTTCTTC.

The genes are TRBV5-1 and TRBJ1-1; TRBD1 matches 8 bases. Germline trimming cut 5 bases from V and 1 base from J; bases unmatched to any gene: 10. This CDR3 region has 16 residues. The germline V gene encodes CDR1 SGHRS and CDR2 YFSETQ. The CDR3 here is CASRSDRGNSNTEAFF. The CDR3 DNA follows: TGCGCCAGCAGATCTGACAGGGGTAATTCGAACACTGAAGCTTTCTTT.

The rearrangement joins TRBV6-2 or TRBV6-3 to TRBJ1-5; a weak D match, TRBD1 (6 bases). The length of the CDR3 is 13 residues. V was cut by 4 bases and J by 4 bases, with 8 bases left in between. Germline assignment: CDR1 MNHEY and CDR2 SVGEGT. The CDR3 loop reads CASSFQGNQPQHF. The CDR3 nucleotides read TGTGCCAGCAGTTTCCAGGGGAATCAGCCCCAGCATTTT.

The chain carries TRBV9 and TRBJ1-5, with D maybe TRBD1 (5 bases). V lost 3 bases to trimming and J lost 4 bases, with 14 bases between them. Per the germline V gene, CDR1 is SGDLS and CDR2 is YYNGEE. The CDR3 contains 15 residues. This chain's CDR3 is CASSAVDSANQPQHF. The CDR3, as DNA: TGTGCCAGCAGCGCAGTAGACAGCGCTAATCAGCCCCAGCATTTT. Full variable domain (missing parts from reference TRBV9 and TRBJ1-5): DSGVTQTPKHLITATGQRVTLRCSPRSGDLSVYWYQQSLDQGLQFLIQYYNGEERAKGNILERFSAQQFPDLHSELNLSSLELGDSALYFCASSAVDSANQPQHFGDGTRLSIL.

V and J are TRBV19 and TRBJ2-1; no definite D call. This CDR3 comprises 15 residues. Germline V gives CDR1 LNHDA, CDR2 SQIVND (reference sequence). V lost 7 bases to trimming and J lost 2 bases, with 15 bases between them. The CDR3 bases are TGTGCCAGTAAAATTAGCCTTGGCGCCTACAATGAGCAGTTCTTC. It yields the protein CASKISLGAYNEQFF.

The chain combines TRBV6-2 or TRBV6-3 with TRBJ2-6; 7 nucleotides agree with TRBD1. V dropped 5 bases and J dropped 0; count of bases not matched to a gene: 7. This CDR3 has 17 residues. Germline V gene lookup returns CDR1 MNHEY and CDR2 SVGEGT. The CDR3 DNA sequence: TGTGCCAGCAGTCGCCGCGACAGGGTCTCTGGGGCCAACGTCCTGACTTTC. This codes for CASSRRDRVSGANVLTF.

The chain has TRBV29-1 and TRBJ1-2; TRBD1 might be the D (5 bases). From germline, CDR1 is SQVTM and CDR2 ANQGSEA. Deletions cut 7 bases from V and 1 base from J, with 13 bases between. The CDR3 sequence is 13 residues long. The CDR3 bases are TGCAGCGCCCGGACAAAAGATAACTATGGCTACACCTTC. Its translation: CSARTKDNYGYTF.

The chain has TRBV25-1 and TRBJ1-2, with D perhaps matching TRBD1 (5 bases). The CDR3 has 13 residues. Deletions cut 3 bases from V and 8 bases from J, with 13 bases between. Germline values: CDR1 MGHDK, CDR2 SYGVNS. This CDR3 is CASSEGRVWGYTF. CDR3 DNA sequence: TGTGCCAGCAGTGAGGGCAGGGTTTGGGGCTACACCTTC.

The chain has TRBV3-1 (or the pseudogene TRBV3-2) and TRBJ2-2, with a tentative D call TRBD1 (6 bases). CDR1 and CDR2 (germline): LGHDT, YNNKEL (reference sequence). V gave up 0 bases and J gave up 2 bases, with 13 bases separating them. This CDR3 comprises 17 residues. The CDR3 nucleotides read TGTGCCAGCAGCCAAGATAGGGCAGGGGTAAACACCGGGGAGCTGTTTTTT. Encoded protein: CASSQDRAGVNTGELFF.

The V and J genes are TRBV6-5 and TRBJ2-2; D might be TRBD1 (5 bases). V was pared by 0 bases and J by 0 bases, with 8 bases between. The CDR3 runs to 16 residues. The germline V gene has CDR1 MNHEY and CDR2 SVGAGI. The CDR3 here is CASSYSWTPNTGELFF. CDR3 nucleotide sequence: TGTGCCAGCAGTTACTCTTGGACACCGAACACCGGGGAGCTGTTTTTT.

This clone is a singleton in its sample. The chain couples TRBV3-1 (or the pseudogene TRBV3-2) to TRBJ2-5, with a possible D match to TRBD2 (6 bases). The germline V and J ends were trimmed by 1 base and 6 bases, with 15 bases remaining between them. This CDR3 is 15 amino acids long. Looked up from germline, CDR1 is LGHDT and CDR2 is YNNKEL (reference sequence). The CDR3 DNA is TGTGCCAGCAGCCAAGTAGGGACGGGAGTGAAGACCCAGTACTTC. Amino acids: CASSQVGTGVKTQYF.

This sequence joins TRBV10-3 and TRBJ1-4; a possible D gene is TRBD1 (6 bases). CDR3 length: 15 residues. Germline CDR1 reads ENHRY; CDR2 reads SYGVKD. The V gene lost 0 bases and the J gene lost 5 bases, with 10 bases spanning the gap. CDR3 in amino acids: CAISESAGANEKLFF. The CDR3 DNA reads TGTGCCATCAGTGAGTCAGCGGGGGCCAATGAAAAACTGTTTTTT.

V and J are TRBV9 and TRBJ2-5, with 11 bases matching TRBD2. V shed 4 bases and J 1 base; nucleotides not matched to a gene: 9. Germline V gene sequence: CDR1 SGDLS, CDR2 YYNGEE. The CDR3 contains 17 residues. The CDR3 loop is CASSTGLAGTLQETQYF. The CDR3 nucleotides are TGTGCCAGCAGCACCGGACTAGCGGGTACCCTCCAAGAGACCCAGTACTTC.

V gene TRBV27 combines with J gene TRBJ2-1; 9 bases line up with TRBD2. The CDR3 contains 14 residues. CDR1 is MNHEY and CDR2 is SMNVEV in the germline V gene (reference sequence). Trimming at V came to 1 base and at J to 9 bases, leaving 4 bases not matched to a gene. CDR3: CASSLLAGEGEQFF. The CDR3 bases are TGTGCCAGCAGTTTATTAGCGGGAGAAGGTGAGCAGTTCTTC.

The genes are TRBV19 and TRBJ2-1; 8 nucleotides line up with TRBD2. Germline values: CDR1 LNHDA, CDR2 SQIVND (reference sequence). The CDR3 has 18 residues. The ends lost 4 bases at V and 7 bases at J; junction bases unmatched: 18. The CDR3 nucleotides read TGTGCCAGTAGTACGTTGACAAGCCCGGGACTAGGGAGTAATGAGCAGTTCTTC. Translation gives CASSTLTSPGLGSNEQFF.

The rearrangement links TRBV7-2 to TRBJ2-1; a weak D match, TRBD2 (6 bases). The CDR3 runs 16 residues. V was pared by 2 bases and J by 0 bases, with 11 bases between. Germline values: CDR1 SGHTA, CDR2 FQGNSA. This CDR3 is CASSLRDGSSYNEQFF. CDR3 nucleotides: TGTGCCAGCAGCTTACGGGACGGGAGCTCCTACAATGAGCAGTTCTTC. Variable domain in full (rest from reference TRBV7-2 and TRBJ2-1): GAGVSQSPSNKVTEKGKDVELRCDPISGHTALYWYRQSLGQGLEFLIYFQGNSAPDKSGLPSDRFSAERTGGSVSTLTIQRTQQEDSAVYLCASSLRDGSSYNEQFFGPGTRLTVL.

The chain has TRBV5-1 and TRBJ2-2, with TRBD2 matching 8 bases. The CDR3 spans 15 residues. Germline V gene data show CDR1 as SGHRS and CDR2 as YFSETQ. Trimming took 5 bases from V and 4 from J; bases not matched to a gene: 7. The CDR3 reads CASRVDRGGTGELFF. In nucleotides, the CDR3 is TGCGCCAGCAGAGTGGACCGGGGGGGCACCGGGGAGCTGTTTTTT.

This clone was observed a handful of times. V usage is TRBV19 and J usage is TRBJ2-7; 8 positions agree with TRBD2. Germline trimming cut 3 bases from V and 4 bases from J; bases unmatched to any gene: 8. Germline loops: CDR1 LNHDA, CDR2 SQIVND (reference sequence). The CDR3 is made up of 15 amino acids. The CDR3 loop is CASSISLAGDYEQYF. Here the CDR3 DNA reads TGTGCCAGTAGTATTTCTCTAGCGGGTGATTACGAGCAGTACTTC.

The genes are TRBV27 and TRBJ1-2; D unclear. CDR3 length: 13 residues. Germline assignment: CDR1 MNHEY and CDR2 SMNVEV (reference sequence). Trimming took 5 bases from V and 6 from J, leaving 13 bases between them. CDR3 DNA: TGTGCCAGCAGTGAGGGCCGAGAGGATGGCTACACCTTC. This gives the protein CASSEGREDGYTF.

J is TRBJ2-7 and V is TRBV28, with 10 bases lining up with TRBD2. From germline, CDR1 is MDHEN and CDR2 SYDVKM. This CDR3 has 16 residues. With 3 bases clipped from V and 7 bases from J, the junction kept 12 bases outside the gene matches. The CDR3 spells CASSLWLAGEGREQYF. In nucleotides, the CDR3 is TGTGCCAGCAGTTTGTGGCTAGCGGGAGAGGGTCGGGAGCAGTACTTC.

The rearrangement links TRBV10-3 to TRBJ2-7; tentatively, D is TRBD2 (6 bases). The CDR3 sequence is 12 residues long. Germline CDR1 and CDR2: ENHRY and SYGVKD. Trimming pared 6 bases from V and 4 bases from J, leaving 10 bases between. The CDR3 here is CAIRGGDYEQYF. The CDR3 DNA follows: TGTGCCATCAGGGGCGGGGATTACGAGCAGTACTTC.

This chain uses TRBV7-8 with TRBJ2-3, with D possibly TRBD2 on 5 matching bases. Trimming cost V 1 base and J 2 bases, with 13 bases left between them. The CDR3 has 16 residues. CDR1 and CDR2 from the germline V gene are SGHVS and FQNEAQ. The CDR3 is CASSLVGSASTDTQYF. DNA of the CDR3: TGTGCCAGCAGCTTAGTTGGTAGCGCCTCCACAGATACGCAGTATTTT.

The chain recombines TRBV6-5 with TRBJ2-7, with D perhaps TRBD1 (6 bases). Germline V gives CDR1 MNHEY, CDR2 SVGAGI. V shed 6 bases and J shed 1 base, with 13 bases lying between them. The CDR3 consists of 14 residues. In DNA form, the CDR3 reads TGTGCCAGCAGCCTGACAGGAGGTTCCTACGAGCAGTACTTC. This codes for CASSLTGGSYEQYF.

V and J are TRBV5-1 and TRBJ2-5; D remains ambiguous. CDR1 is SGHRS and CDR2 is YFSETQ in the germline V gene. The CDR3 covers 13 residues. Between the trimmed V and J ends, which lost 2 bases and 5 bases, there was a span of 10 bases. This chain's CDR3 is CASSFLKEETQYF. DNA of the CDR3: TGCGCCAGCAGCTTCCTCAAGGAGGAGACCCAGTACTTC.

The V gene is TRBV28, the J gene TRBJ1-4; 8 bases fit TRBD1. Per germline, CDR1 MDHEN and CDR2 SYDVKM. The CDR3 has 15 residues. Unmatched junction bases numbered 10, after V lost 9 bases and J lost 4 bases. The CDR3 nucleotides read TGTGCCAGTCAGGGGGCAGACATAATTAATGAAAAACTGTTTTTT. This translates into CASQGADIINEKLFF.

The chain joins TRBV6-6 to TRBJ1-1; D may be TRBD1 (5 bases). Germline V lookup: CDR1 MNHNY, CDR2 SVGAGI (reference sequence). The CDR3 loop spans 13 amino acids. V gave up 2 bases and J gave up 5 bases, with 9 bases separating them. For the CDR3, the DNA is TGTGCCAGCAGTTACGGGTGGGGGACTGAAGCTTTCTTT. This gives the protein CASSYGWGTEAFF.

This chain connects TRBV7-9 to TRBJ1-1; D is unresolved. The germline V and J ends were trimmed by 2 bases and 3 bases, with 7 bases remaining between them. The CDR3 is made up of 13 amino acids. The V gene's germline CDR1 is SEHNR and CDR2 FQNEAQ (reference sequence). The CDR3 loop reads CASSLRSDTEAFF. The DNA of the CDR3 is TGTGCCAGCAGCTTACGGTCGGACACTGAAGCTTTCTTT.

V gene TRBV18 combines with J gene TRBJ2-1, with D possibly TRBD1 on 6 matching bases. Germline V gives CDR1 KGHSH, CDR2 LQKENI. The ends were cut back, 3 bases at V and 14 bases at J, with 23 bases in the middle. The CDR3 has 15 residues. The CDR3, as DNA: TGTGCCAGCTCACCCGTACAGGGTCCCCAATCTTACGAGTTCTTC. As protein: CASSPVQGPQSYEFF.

V usage is TRBV28 and J usage is TRBJ1-2; D possibly corresponds to TRBD1 (6 bases). V was trimmed by 6 bases and J by 8 bases, leaving 16 bases between them. Germline V gene lookup returns CDR1 MDHEN and CDR2 SYDVKM. The CDR3 spans 13 residues. The chain's CDR3 is CASRGPTGSGYTF. The DNA of the CDR3 is TGTGCCAGCAGGGGGCCCACAGGGAGCGGCTACACCTTC.